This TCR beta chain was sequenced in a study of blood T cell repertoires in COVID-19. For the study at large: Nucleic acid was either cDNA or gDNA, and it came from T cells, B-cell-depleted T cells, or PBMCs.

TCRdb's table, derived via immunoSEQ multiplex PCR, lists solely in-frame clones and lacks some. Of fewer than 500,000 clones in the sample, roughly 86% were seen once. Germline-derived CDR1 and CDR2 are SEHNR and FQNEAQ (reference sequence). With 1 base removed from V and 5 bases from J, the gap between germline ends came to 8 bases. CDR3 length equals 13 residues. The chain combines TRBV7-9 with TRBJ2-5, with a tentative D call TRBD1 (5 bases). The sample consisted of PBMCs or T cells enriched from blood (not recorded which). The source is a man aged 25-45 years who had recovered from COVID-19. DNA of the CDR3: TGTGCCAGCAGCTTAGGCAGGGTGGAGACCCAGTACTTC. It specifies CASSLGRVETQYF.